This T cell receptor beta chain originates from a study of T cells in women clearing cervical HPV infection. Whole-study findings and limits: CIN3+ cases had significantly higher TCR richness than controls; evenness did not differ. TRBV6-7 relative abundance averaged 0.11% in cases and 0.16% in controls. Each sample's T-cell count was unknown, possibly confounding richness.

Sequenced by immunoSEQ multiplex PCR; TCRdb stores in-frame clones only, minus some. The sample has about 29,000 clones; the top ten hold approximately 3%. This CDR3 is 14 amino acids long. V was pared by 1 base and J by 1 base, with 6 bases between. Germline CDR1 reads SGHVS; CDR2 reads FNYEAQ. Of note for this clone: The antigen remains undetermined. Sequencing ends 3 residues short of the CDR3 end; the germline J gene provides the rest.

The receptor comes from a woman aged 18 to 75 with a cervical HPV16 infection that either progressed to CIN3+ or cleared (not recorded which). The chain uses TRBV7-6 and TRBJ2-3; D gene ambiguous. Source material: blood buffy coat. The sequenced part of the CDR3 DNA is TGTGCCAGCAGCTTAGAATGGCGCACAGATACG. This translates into CASSLEWRTDT. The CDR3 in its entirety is CASSLEWRTDTQYF. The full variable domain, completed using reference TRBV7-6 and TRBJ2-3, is GAGVSQSPRYKVTKRGQDVALRCDPISGHVSLYWYRQALGQGPEFLTYFNYEAQQDKSGLPNDRFSAERPEGSISTLTIQRTEQRDSAMYRCASSLEWRTDTQYFGPGTRLTVL.